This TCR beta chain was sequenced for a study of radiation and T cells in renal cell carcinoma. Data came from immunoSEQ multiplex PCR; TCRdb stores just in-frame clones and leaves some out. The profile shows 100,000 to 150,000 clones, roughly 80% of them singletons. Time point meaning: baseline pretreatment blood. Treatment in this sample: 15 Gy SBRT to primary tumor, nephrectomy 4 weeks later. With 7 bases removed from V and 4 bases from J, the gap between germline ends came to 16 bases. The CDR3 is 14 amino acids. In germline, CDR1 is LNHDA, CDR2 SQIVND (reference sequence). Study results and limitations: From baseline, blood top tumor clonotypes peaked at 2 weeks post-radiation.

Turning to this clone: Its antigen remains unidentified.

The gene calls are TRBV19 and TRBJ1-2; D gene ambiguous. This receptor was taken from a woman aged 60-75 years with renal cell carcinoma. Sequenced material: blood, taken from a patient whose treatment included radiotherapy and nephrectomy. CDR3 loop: CASTTRNRGYGYTF. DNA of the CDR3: TGTGCCAGTACCACGAGGAACCGGGGCTATGGCTACACCTTC.